This T cell receptor (beta chain) was identified during a study of blood T cells in healthy people across ages. A J-beta primer mix and a sample-barcoded 5' primer were used in a second PCR of roughly 7 to 12 cycles. TCRdb re-called the 5' RACE reads with MiXCR, one entry per CDR3 protein. The table shows 1.4 million or so distinct CDR3 sequences, with 35% to 45% occurring only once. Total RNA, at least 6 micrograms per sample, was extracted from PBMCs. The CDR3 is made up of 14 amino acids. Germline lookup yields CDR1 SGHTA and CDR2 FQGTGA. V lost 1 base to trimming and J lost 4 bases, with 9 bases between them.

The J gene is TRBJ2-3, the V gene TRBV7-3, with no clear D. Sequences were obtained from blood. The receptor was derived from a woman between 18 and 29 years old in good health. CDR3 amino acids: CASSLMGSPDTQYF. In DNA, the CDR3 is TGTGCCAGCAGCTTAATGGGGTCCCCAGATACGCAGTATTTT.